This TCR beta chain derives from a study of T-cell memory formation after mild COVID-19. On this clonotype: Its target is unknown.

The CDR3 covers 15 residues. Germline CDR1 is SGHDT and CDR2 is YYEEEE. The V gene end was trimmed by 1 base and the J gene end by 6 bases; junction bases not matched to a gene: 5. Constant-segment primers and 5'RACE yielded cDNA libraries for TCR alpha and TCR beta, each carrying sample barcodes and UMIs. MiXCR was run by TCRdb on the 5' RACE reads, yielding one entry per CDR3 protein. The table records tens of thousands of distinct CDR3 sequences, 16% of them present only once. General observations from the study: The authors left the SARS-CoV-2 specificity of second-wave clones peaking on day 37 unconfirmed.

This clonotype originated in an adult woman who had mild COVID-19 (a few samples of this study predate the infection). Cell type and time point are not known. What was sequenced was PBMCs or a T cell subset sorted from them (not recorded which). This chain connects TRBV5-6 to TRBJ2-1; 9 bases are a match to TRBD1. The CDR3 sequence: CASSLYGTGSNEQFF. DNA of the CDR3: TGTGCCAGCAGCTTGTACGGGACAGGGAGCAATGAGCAGTTCTTC.